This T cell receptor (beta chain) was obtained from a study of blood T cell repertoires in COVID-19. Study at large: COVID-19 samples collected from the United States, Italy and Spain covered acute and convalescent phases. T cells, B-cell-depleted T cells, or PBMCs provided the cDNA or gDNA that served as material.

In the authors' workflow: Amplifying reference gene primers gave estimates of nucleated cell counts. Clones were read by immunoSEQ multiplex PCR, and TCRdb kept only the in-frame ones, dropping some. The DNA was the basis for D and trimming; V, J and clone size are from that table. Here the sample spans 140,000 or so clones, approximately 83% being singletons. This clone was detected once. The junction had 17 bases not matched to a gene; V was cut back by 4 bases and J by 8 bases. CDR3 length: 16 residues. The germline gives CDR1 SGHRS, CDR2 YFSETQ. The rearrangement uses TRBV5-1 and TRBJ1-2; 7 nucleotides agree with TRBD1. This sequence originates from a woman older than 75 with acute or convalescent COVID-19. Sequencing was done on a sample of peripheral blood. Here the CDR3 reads CASSLGLPGGDRGYTF. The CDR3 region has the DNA TGCGCCAGCAGCCTAGGACTCCCGGGAGGGGACAGAGGCTACACCTTC.